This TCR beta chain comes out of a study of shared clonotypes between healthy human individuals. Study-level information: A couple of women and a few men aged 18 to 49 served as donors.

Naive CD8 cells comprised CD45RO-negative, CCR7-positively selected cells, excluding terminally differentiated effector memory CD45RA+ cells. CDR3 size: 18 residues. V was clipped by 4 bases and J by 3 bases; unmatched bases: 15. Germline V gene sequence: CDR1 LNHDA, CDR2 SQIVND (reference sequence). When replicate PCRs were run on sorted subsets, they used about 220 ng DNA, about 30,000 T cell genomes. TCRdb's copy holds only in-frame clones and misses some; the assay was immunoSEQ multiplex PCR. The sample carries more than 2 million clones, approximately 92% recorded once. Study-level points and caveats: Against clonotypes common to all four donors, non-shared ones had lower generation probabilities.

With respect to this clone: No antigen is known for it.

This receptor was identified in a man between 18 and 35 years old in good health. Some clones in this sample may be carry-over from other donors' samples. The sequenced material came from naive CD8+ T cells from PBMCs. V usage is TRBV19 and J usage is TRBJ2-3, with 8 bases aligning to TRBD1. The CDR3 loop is CASSTPRTGLYLTDTQYF. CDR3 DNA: TGTGCCAGTAGTACCCCCCGGACAGGGTTGTATTTGACAGATACGCAGTATTTT.